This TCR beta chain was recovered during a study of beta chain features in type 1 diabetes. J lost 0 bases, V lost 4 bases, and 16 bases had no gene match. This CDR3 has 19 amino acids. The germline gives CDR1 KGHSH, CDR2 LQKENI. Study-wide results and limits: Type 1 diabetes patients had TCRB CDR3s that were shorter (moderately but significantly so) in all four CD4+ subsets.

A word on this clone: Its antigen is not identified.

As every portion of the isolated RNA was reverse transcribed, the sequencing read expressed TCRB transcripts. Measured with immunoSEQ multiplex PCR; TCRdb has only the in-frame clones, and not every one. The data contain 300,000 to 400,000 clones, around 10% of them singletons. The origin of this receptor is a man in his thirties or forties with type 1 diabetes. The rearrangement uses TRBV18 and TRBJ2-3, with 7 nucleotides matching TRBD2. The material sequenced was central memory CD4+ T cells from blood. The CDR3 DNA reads TGTGCCAGCTCACTTATACAGGCGTCCGGGAGGTCCAGCACAGATACGCAGTATTTT. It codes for CASSLIQASGRSSTDTQYF.